This paragraph covers one T cell receptor beta chain sequence. Under the authors' procedure: Counts of nucleated cells, estimated from reference gene primer amplification, were obtained. This table comes from immunoSEQ multiplex PCR, and its TCRdb copy is limited to in-frame clones, with some not included. V and J calls and clone size are those listed in that table; D and trimming were worked out from the DNA. This table holds more than 35,000 clones, 69% found once. CDR1 and CDR2 from the germline V gene are MRHNA and SNTAGT. Unmatched junction bases numbered 4, after V lost 2 bases and J lost 4 bases. This CDR3 is built from 16 residues. The data were obtained in a study of blood T cell repertoires in COVID-19. Looking at the study overall: Acute and convalescent COVID-19 specimens originated in the United States, Italy and Spain. Sources were T cells, B-cell-depleted T cells, or PBMCs; the material itself was cDNA or gDNA.

The chain combines TRBV6-4 with TRBJ2-2; 10 bases align to TRBD1. The sample consisted of peripheral blood. The sequence was collected from a man older than 75 with acute or convalescent COVID-19. In DNA form, the CDR3 reads TGTGCCAGCAGTGACGGGACAGGGGCGACCACCGGGGAGCTGTTTTTT. It yields the protein CASSDGTGATTGELFF.